The clone carrying this TCR beta chain has only one observation. The germline CDR1 and CDR2 sequences are LGHDT and YNNKEL (reference sequence). This CDR3 is 14 amino acids long. The V segment lost 4 bases and the J segment 2 bases; nucleotides outside the gene matches: 4. The entry originates in a study of control samples from healthy donors and cancer patients. The repertoire was sequenced with immunoSEQ multiplex PCR; TCRdb's copy has only in-frame clones and lacks some. Among under 200,000 clones listed, 96% were seen once. The material sequenced was blood. The clonotype comes from a woman aged 25 to 45 in good health. V and J are TRBV3-1 (or the pseudogene TRBV3-2) and TRBJ2-5; 7 positions match TRBD2. Here the CDR3 DNA reads TGTGCCAGCAGCCGAGCGGGGCGTCAAGAGACCCAGTACTTC. Protein sequence: CASSRAGRQETQYF.